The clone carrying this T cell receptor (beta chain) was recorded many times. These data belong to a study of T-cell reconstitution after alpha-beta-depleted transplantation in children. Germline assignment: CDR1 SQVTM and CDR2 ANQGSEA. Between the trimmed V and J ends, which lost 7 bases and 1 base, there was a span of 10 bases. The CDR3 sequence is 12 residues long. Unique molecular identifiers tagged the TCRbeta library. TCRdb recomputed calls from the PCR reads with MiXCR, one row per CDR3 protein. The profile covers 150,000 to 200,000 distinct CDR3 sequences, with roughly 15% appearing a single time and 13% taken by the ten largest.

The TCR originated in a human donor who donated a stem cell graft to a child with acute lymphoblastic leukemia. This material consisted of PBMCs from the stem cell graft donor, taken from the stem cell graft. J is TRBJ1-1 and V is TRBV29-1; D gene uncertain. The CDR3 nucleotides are TGCAGCGGCGAGGGAGAGAACACTGAAGCTTTCTTT. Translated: CSGEGENTEAFF.